This entry lists 30 T cell receptor beta chains sequenced from one sample in a study of siplizumab effects on memory and regulatory T cells. Clones were sequenced by immunoSEQ multiplex PCR, and TCRdb holds only the in-frame ones, with some missing. The profile shows approximately 75,000 clones, 85% to 95% of them singletons. The specimen was CD8+ T cells sorted from blood. The receptors stem from a human donor in good health.

CDR3 amino acids: CASSLGQTPYEQYF. In DNA form, the CDR3 reads TGTGCCAGCAGCTTAGGGCAGACTCCCTACGAGCAGTACTTC. This rearrangement joins TRBV6-5 to TRBJ2-7, with D uncertain. Trimming removed 6 bases from V and 2 bases from J, with 14 bases in between. CDR3 length: 14 residues. Germline V gene lookup returns CDR1 MNHEY and CDR2 SVGAGI.

This clone has more than one count but fewer than ten. This chain links TRBV19 with TRBJ2-7; D may match TRBD1 or TRBD2 (7 bases each). Germline-derived CDR1 and CDR2 are LNHDA and SQIVND (reference sequence). CDR3 length: 13 residues. Trimming stripped 0 bases from V and 6 bases from J, with 9 bases between. The DNA of the CDR3 is TGTGCCAGTAGTATAGACAGGGGGGGCGAGCAGTACTTC. Amino acids: CASSIDRGGEQYF.

CDR3 loop: CASSPLASSYNEQFF. In nucleotides, the CDR3 is TGTGCCAGCAGCCCCCTAGCGAGCTCCTACAATGAGCAGTTCTTC. The chain carries TRBV7-9 and TRBJ2-1, with a weak D call TRBD2 (6 bases). The CDR3 is made up of 15 amino acids. Germline CDR1 reads SEHNR; CDR2 reads FQNEAQ (reference sequence). V was trimmed by 5 bases and J by 0 bases, leaving 11 bases between them.

The chain carries TRBV7-9 and TRBJ1-1; D possibly corresponds to TRBD1 (5 bases). V gave up 5 bases and J gave up 6 bases, with 16 bases separating them. The CDR3 totals 14 residues. Germline loops: CDR1 SEHNR, CDR2 FQNEAQ (reference sequence). As DNA, the CDR3 is TGTGCCAGCAGCCGGCTTGGGGACTGGGCTGAAGCTTTCTTT. This translates into CASSRLGDWAEAFF.

This clone appeared once. J is TRBJ2-2 and V is TRBV4-2; weak D call: TRBD1 (5 bases). Germline-derived CDR1 and CDR2 are LGHNA and YNFKEQ. Trimming took 3 bases from V and 4 from J, leaving 12 bases between them. CDR3 size: 15 residues. The CDR3 DNA reads TGTGCCAGCAGCCAGGATGGACACCCCACCGGGGAGCTGTTTTTT. This translates into CASSQDGHPTGELFF.

The genes are TRBV7-9 and TRBJ2-2; D call uncertain. Germline values: CDR1 SEHNR, CDR2 FQNEAQ (reference sequence). CDR3 length equals 13 residues. With 4 bases removed from V and 6 bases from J, the gap between germline ends came to 9 bases. The CDR3 protein is CASSSQAPGELFF. As DNA, the CDR3 is TGTGCCAGCAGCTCGCAGGCCCCCGGGGAGCTGTTTTTT.

The chain employs TRBV2 and TRBJ2-7; D perhaps matches TRBD2 (6 bases). The CDR3 runs to 8 residues. The germline CDR1 and CDR2 sequences are SNHLY and FYNNEI. The CDR3 DNA reads TGTGCGGCGGGGGAGCAGTACTTC. Translated: CAAGEQYF.

The chain uses TRBV19 and TRBJ1-5; unclear D gene. The V and J ends lost 8 bases and 3 bases respectively, with 8 bases between them. There are 12 residues in the CDR3. Germline V gene data show CDR1 as LNHDA and CDR2 as SQIVND (reference sequence). CDR3 nucleotide sequence: TGTGCCAGTGGAGACGCCAATCAGCCCCAGCATTTT. This sequence encodes CASGDANQPQHF.

This sequence joins TRBV11-2 and TRBJ2-3; weak D call: TRBD1 (6 bases). The V end was cut by 6 bases, the J end by 2 bases, with 12 bases between. The CDR3 has 14 residues. The germline V gene encodes CDR1 SGHAT and CDR2 FQNNGV. The CDR3 reads CASSDRLYTDTQYF. The CDR3 bases are TGTGCCAGCAGTGACAGGTTATACACAGATACGCAGTATTTT. The full variable domain, completed using reference TRBV11-2 and TRBJ2-3, is EAGVAQSPRYKIIEKRQSVAFWCNPISGHATLYWYQQILGQGPKLLIQFQNNGVVDDSQLPKDRFSAERLKGVDSTLKIQPAKLEDSAVYLCASSDRLYTDTQYFGPGTRLTVL.

The V and J genes are TRBV5-1 and TRBJ2-7; 9 positions match TRBD1. V lost 3 bases and J lost 4; bases outside the gene matches: 5. The CDR3 has 14 residues. Germline-derived CDR1 and CDR2 are SGHRS and YFSETQ. The CDR3, as DNA: TGCGCCAGCAGCTACGGACAGGGGTTGTACGAGCAGTACTTC. This translates into CASSYGQGLYEQYF.

The CDR3 sequence is CASGYANTEAFF. The CDR3 nucleotides read TGTGCCTCGGGGTACGCGAACACTGAAGCTTTCTTT. The J gene is TRBJ1-1, the V gene TRBV6-1; no clear D. CDR3 length: 12 amino acids. CDR1 and CDR2 (germline): MNHNS, SASEGT. V was trimmed by 11 bases and J by 1 base, leaving 11 bases between them.

In DNA, the CDR3 is TGTGCCAGCAGCGTAGCTGCGGAAGATACGCAGTATTTT. Amino acid sequence: CASSVAAEDTQYF. The J gene is TRBJ2-3, the V gene TRBV9; the D is unclear. V was shortened by 0 bases and J by 5 bases, with 7 bases between the two germline ends. Germline CDR1 and CDR2: SGDLS and YYNGEE. The CDR3 is made up of 13 amino acids.

The rearrangement joins TRBV5-6 to TRBJ1-1, with D tentatively TRBD1 (6 bases). V dropped 1 base and J dropped 0 bases, with 10 bases sitting between them. CDR1 SGHDT and CDR2 YYEEEE come from the germline V gene. The CDR3 length is 15 residues. The CDR3 spells CASSLIRGMNTEAFF. The CDR3 DNA sequence: TGTGCCAGCAGCTTGATTAGGGGGATGAACACTGAAGCTTTCTTT.

The V call is TRBV27, the J call TRBJ2-7; D unclear. Germline loops: CDR1 MNHEY, CDR2 SMNVEV (reference sequence). The CDR3 is 11 amino acids. V was cut by 4 bases and J by 4 bases, with 5 bases left in between. The CDR3 sequence: CASSSYYEQYF. CDR3 coding DNA: TGTGCCAGCAGTTCCTATTACGAGCAGTACTTC.

V and J are TRBV25-1 and TRBJ1-6; D not resolved. The CDR3 extends over 14 amino acids. The germline CDR1 and CDR2 sequences are MGHDK and SYGVNS. Trimming pared 4 bases from V and 8 bases from J, leaving 12 bases between. The CDR3 nucleotides are TGTGCCAGCAGTGCCTCGTACGGATATTCACCCCTCCACTTT. Protein: CASSASYGYSPLHF.

This clone was counted a single time. DNA for the CDR3: TGCGCCAGCAGCCAAGTGAGGGACAGGGTGAAAGGTGGGGAAAAACTGTTTTTT. Its translation: CASSQVRDRVKGGEKLFF. V is TRBV4-3 and J is TRBJ1-4, with 9 bases lining up with TRBD1. Germline assignment: CDR1 LGHNA and CDR2 YSLEER. With 1 base clipped from V and 8 bases from J, the junction kept 14 bases outside the gene matches. CDR3 length: 18 amino acids.

V and J are TRBV27 and TRBJ2-7; 8 nucleotides align to TRBD1. V dropped 10 bases and J dropped 2; count of bases not matched to a gene: 10. In germline, CDR1 is MNHEY, CDR2 SMNVEV (reference sequence). The CDR3 has 14 residues. CDR3 region: CATRGTGFAYEQYF. CDR3 sequence (DNA): TGTGCCACCCGCGGGACAGGTTTTGCCTACGAGCAGTACTTC.

V and J are TRBV29-1 and TRBJ2-2; no firm D call. Deletions cut 7 bases from V and 2 bases from J, with 8 bases between. Germline V gene lookup returns CDR1 SQVTM and CDR2 ANQGSEA. The CDR3 runs to 12 residues. DNA of the CDR3: TGCAGCGCACCATTTAACACCGGGGAGCTGTTTTTT. This codes for CSAPFNTGELFF.

V is TRBV28 and J is TRBJ1-5; no firm D call. Germline values: CDR1 MDHEN, CDR2 SYDVKM. Trimming removed 2 bases at V and 2 bases at J, with 10 bases between. This CDR3 contains 15 residues. In DNA form, the CDR3 reads TGTGCCAGCAGTTTAGAAGTAGCTGGCAATCAGCCCCAGCATTTT. This translates into CASSLEVAGNQPQHF.

The rearrangement uses TRBV27 and TRBJ1-1; D uncertain. This CDR3 has 14 residues. Germline values: CDR1 MNHEY, CDR2 SMNVEV (reference sequence). Trimming left V 3 bases short and J 2 bases short, with 10 bases between. The CDR3 region has the DNA TGTGCCAGCAGTTTCGGCAGGAGTAACACTGAAGCTTTCTTT. Its translation: CASSFGRSNTEAFF.

The V and J genes are TRBV4-3 and TRBJ2-7, with D possibly being TRBD2 (6 bases). V lost 1 base and J lost 3, with 10 bases in between. The CDR3 has 14 amino acids. The germline V gene encodes CDR1 LGHNA and CDR2 YSLEER. In nucleotides, the CDR3 is TGCGCCAGCAGCCAAGGGAGGGGAAACTACGAGCAGTACTTC. It yields the protein CASSQGRGNYEQYF.

V gene TRBV29-1 combines with J gene TRBJ1-2; 7 nucleotides line up with TRBD1. This CDR3 has 12 residues. CDR1 SQVTM and CDR2 ANQGSEA come from the germline V gene. J lost 6 bases, V lost 7 bases, and 8 bases had no gene match. In DNA form, the CDR3 reads TGCAGCGCCCACACAGGGGTTGATGGCTACACCTTC. This sequence encodes CSAHTGVDGYTF.

The V and J genes are TRBV28 and TRBJ1-1, with D uncertain. The length of the CDR3 is 16 residues. Trimming removed 5 bases at V and 0 bases at J, with 16 bases between. Looked up from germline, CDR1 is MDHEN and CDR2 is SYDVKM. This CDR3 reads CASSHGSSFMNTEAFF. The CDR3, as DNA: TGTGCCAGCAGTCACGGGTCCTCATTTATGAACACTGAAGCTTTCTTT. The full variable domain, its missing parts supplied by reference TRBV28 and TRBJ1-1, is DVKVTQSSRYLVKRTGEKVFLECVQDMDHENMFWYRQDPGLGLRLIYFSYDVKMKEKGDIPEGYSVSREKKERFSLILESASTNQTSMYLCASSHGSSFMNTEAFFGQGTRLTVV.

The chain couples TRBV5-4 to TRBJ1-2; D is unresolved. The CDR3 is 14 amino acids. Germline V gene lookup returns CDR1 SGHNT and CDR2 YYREEE (reference sequence). The V end lost 3 bases, the J end lost 2 bases, and 11 bases lay between the germline ends. The CDR3 loop reads CASSYLPANYGYTF. In DNA form, the CDR3 reads TGTGCCAGCAGCTACCTACCTGCAAACTATGGCTACACCTTC.

The V and J genes are TRBV7-7 and TRBJ1-4; 8 nucleotides align to TRBD1. The CDR3 runs 17 residues. The J segment lost 7 bases and the V segment lost 5 bases, leaving 15 bases of the junction unmatched. Looked up from germline, CDR1 is SSHAT and CDR2 is FNYEAQ (reference sequence). The CDR3: CASSRSRFSQGGEKLFF. CDR3 nucleotide sequence: TGTGCCAGCAGCCGAAGCCGGTTTTCACAGGGGGGTGAAAAACTGTTTTTT.

V gene TRBV6-5 combines with J gene TRBJ1-6; D is unresolved. Germline V gene data show CDR1 as MNHEY and CDR2 as SVGAGI. The CDR3 consists of 15 residues. V lost 0 bases, J lost 7 bases, and 10 bases lay in between. The CDR3 DNA follows: TGTGCCAGCAGTTACTCACCGGTACCGAATTCACCCCTCCACTTT. Protein: CASSYSPVPNSPLHF.

V gene TRBV9 combines with J gene TRBJ2-1; 9 positions agree with TRBD1. This CDR3 comprises 13 residues. Unmatched junction bases numbered 3, after V lost 5 bases and J lost 6 bases. The germline CDR1 and CDR2 sequences are SGDLS and YYNGEE. The CDR3 nucleotides read TGTGCCAGCAGGGGACAGGGAGGCAATGAGCAGTTCTTC. It codes for CASRGQGGNEQFF. Full variable domain (outside the CDR3, taken from reference TRBV9 and TRBJ2-1): DSGVTQTPKHLITATGQRVTLRCSPRSGDLSVYWYQQSLDQGLQFLIQYYNGEERAKGNILERFSAQQFPDLHSELNLSSLELGDSALYFCASRGQGGNEQFFGPGTRLTVL.

The gene calls are TRBV28 and TRBJ2-7, with D uncertain. The CDR3 runs 14 residues. CDR1 is MDHEN and CDR2 is SYDVKM in the germline V gene. Trimming took off 2 bases at V and 2 bases at J, with 10 bases between the two ends. As DNA, the CDR3 is TGTGCCAGCAGTTTAAGTTCCCCAGCCTACGAGCAGTACTTC. Translation gives CASSLSSPAYEQYF.

This clone was recorded a few times. The chain carries TRBV6-6 and TRBJ2-3; D gene uncertain. This CDR3 has 14 amino acids. The germline V and J ends were trimmed by 0 bases and 3 bases, with 7 bases remaining between them. In germline, CDR1 is MNHNY, CDR2 SVGAGI (reference sequence). CDR3 residues: CASSYSGVTDTQYF. The CDR3 bases are TGTGCCAGCAGTTACTCCGGTGTTACAGATACGCAGTATTTT.

V and J are TRBV7-2 and TRBJ2-5; D perhaps matches TRBD1 (6 bases). The tail of the sequence fits TRBJ2-7 better, so the J call may be wrong. Germline V lookup: CDR1 SGHTA, CDR2 FQGNSA. This CDR3 has 14 amino acids. The CDR3 protein is CASSLGDNSYEQYF. The CDR3 DNA reads TGTGCCAGCAGCTTAGGGGACAACTCCTACGAGCAGTACTTC.